This T cell receptor (beta chain) originates from a study of metastatic and nonmetastatic thyroid tumors. Study background: Repertoires from malignant and benign thyroid patients were compared across blood and tumor or nodule tissue.

Ten or more counts support this clone. A much larger clone is a single base away; this may be a read error. Additional DNA sequences in this sample encode the identical CDR3. The CDR3 runs to 14 residues. Germline-derived CDR1 and CDR2 are SNHLY and FYNNEI. TCRdb reprocessed the PCR reads using MiXCR. The sample records around 18,000 clones, about 33% being singletons. Patients were all untreated before their thyroid surgery. This TCR came from a male donor with papillary thyroid cancer or a benign thyroid nodule (not recorded which). Some clones in this sample may be carry-over from other donors' samples. The V call is TRBV2, the J call TRBJ2-7; 14 positions match TRBD2. The sequenced sample was tumor tissue. The CDR3 DNA reads TGCGCCAGCCTGACTAGCGGGAGGGCCAGCGAGCAGTACTTC. As protein: CASLTSGRASEQYF.